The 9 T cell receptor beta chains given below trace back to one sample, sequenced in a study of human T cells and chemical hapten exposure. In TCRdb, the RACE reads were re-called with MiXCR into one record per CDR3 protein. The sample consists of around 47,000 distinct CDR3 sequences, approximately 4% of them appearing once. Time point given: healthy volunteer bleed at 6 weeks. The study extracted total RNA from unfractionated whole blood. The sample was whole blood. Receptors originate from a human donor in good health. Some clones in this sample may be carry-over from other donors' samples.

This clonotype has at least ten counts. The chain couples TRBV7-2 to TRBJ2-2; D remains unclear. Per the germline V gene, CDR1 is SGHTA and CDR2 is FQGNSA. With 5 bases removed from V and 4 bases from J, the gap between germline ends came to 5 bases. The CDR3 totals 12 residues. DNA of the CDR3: TGTGCCAGCAGCCCGTTCACCGGGGAGCTGTTTTTT. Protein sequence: CASSPFTGELFF.

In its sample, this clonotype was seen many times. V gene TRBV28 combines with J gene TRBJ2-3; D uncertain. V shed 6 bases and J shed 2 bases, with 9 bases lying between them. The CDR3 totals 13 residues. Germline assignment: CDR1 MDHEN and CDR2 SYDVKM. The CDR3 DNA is TGTGCCAGCAGGGACGCGGACACAGATACGCAGTATTTT. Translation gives CASRDADTDTQYF.

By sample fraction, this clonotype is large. CDR3 nucleotides: TGTGCCAGCAGCCAAGATAGAAGCGCGTACAATGAGCAGTTCTTC. Its translation is CASSQDRSAYNEQFF. This rearrangement joins TRBV3-1 to TRBJ2-1; D unclear. The CDR3 has 15 amino acids. Trimming took off 0 bases at V and 4 bases at J, with 10 bases between the two ends. Germline V CDR1 and CDR2: LGHDT, YNNKEL (reference sequence).

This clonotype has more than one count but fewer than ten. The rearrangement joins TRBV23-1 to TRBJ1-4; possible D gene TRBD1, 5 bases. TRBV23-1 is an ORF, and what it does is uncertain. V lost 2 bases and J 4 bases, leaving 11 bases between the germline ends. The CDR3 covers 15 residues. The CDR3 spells CASSQPKGHNEKLFF. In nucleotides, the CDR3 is TGCGCCAGCAGTCAACCCAAAGGACATAATGAAAAACTGTTTTTT.

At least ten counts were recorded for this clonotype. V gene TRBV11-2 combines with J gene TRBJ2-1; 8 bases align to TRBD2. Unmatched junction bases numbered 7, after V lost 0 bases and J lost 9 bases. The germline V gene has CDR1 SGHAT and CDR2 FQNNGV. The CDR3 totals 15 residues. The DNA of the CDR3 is TGTGCCAGCAGCTTAGACGGAGCGGGAGATCTTGAGCAGTTCTTC. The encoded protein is CASSLDGAGDLEQFF.

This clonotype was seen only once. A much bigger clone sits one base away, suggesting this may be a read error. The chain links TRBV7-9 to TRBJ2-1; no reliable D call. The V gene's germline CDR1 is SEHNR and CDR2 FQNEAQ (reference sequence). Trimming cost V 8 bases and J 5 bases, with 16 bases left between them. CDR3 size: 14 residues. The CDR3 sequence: CASGPIGSNNEQFF. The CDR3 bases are TGTGCCAGCGGCCCAATCGGCAGTAACAATGAGCAGTTCTTC.

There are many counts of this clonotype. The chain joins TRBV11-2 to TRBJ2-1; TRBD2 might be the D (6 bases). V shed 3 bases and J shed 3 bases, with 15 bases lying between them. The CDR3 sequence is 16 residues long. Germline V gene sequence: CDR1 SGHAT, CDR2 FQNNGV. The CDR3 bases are TGTGCCAGCAGCTTGGAGGGATTGCTGGTCTACAATGAGCAGTTCTTC. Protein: CASSLEGLLVYNEQFF.

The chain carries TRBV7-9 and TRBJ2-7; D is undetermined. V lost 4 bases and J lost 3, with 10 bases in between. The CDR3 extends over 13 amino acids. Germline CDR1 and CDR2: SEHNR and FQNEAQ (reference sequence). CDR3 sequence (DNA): TGTGCCAGCAGCTCCCTCCATTACTACGAGCAGTACTTC. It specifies CASSSLHYYEQYF.

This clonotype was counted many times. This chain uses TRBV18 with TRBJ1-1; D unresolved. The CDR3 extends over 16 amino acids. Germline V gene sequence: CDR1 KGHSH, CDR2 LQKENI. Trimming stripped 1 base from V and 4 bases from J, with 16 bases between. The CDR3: CASSPQLGGKSTEAFF. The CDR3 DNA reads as TGTGCCAGCTCACCACAACTGGGAGGAAAAAGCACTGAAGCTTTCTTT.